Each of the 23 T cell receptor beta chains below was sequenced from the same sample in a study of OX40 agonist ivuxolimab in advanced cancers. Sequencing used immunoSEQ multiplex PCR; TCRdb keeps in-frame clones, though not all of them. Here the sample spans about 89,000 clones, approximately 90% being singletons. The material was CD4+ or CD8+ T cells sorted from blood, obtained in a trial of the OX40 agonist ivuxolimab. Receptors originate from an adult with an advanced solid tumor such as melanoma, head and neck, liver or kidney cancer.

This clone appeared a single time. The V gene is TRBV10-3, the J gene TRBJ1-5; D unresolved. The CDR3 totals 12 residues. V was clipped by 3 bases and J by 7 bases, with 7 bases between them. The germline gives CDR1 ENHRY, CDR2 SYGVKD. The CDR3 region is CAISEHPQPQHF. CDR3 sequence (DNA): TGTGCCATCAGTGAACATCCACAGCCCCAGCATTTT.

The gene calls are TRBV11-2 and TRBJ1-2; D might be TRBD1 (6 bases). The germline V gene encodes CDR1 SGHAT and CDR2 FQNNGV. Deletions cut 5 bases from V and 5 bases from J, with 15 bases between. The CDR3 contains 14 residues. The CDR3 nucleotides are TGTGCCAGCAGCCCACGGGTGACAGGATATGGCTACACCTTC. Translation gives CASSPRVTGYGYTF.

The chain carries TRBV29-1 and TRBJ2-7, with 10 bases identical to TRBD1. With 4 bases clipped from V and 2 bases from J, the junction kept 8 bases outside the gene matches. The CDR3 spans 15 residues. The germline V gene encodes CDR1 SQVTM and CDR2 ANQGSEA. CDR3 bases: TGCAGCGTTGTAGGTCCTGGACAGGGGGCCTACGAGCAGTACTTC. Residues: CSVVGPGQGAYEQYF.

The CDR3 nucleotides read TGTGCCTGGAGTGTTGCGGGGGGGCCCCGGGAGACCCAGTACTTC. Its protein is CAWSVAGGPRETQYF. This sequence joins TRBV30 and TRBJ2-5; 9 bases agree with TRBD2. Per the germline V gene, CDR1 is GTSNPN and CDR2 is SVGIG (reference sequence). J lost 5 bases, V lost 0 bases, and 7 bases had no gene match. There are 15 residues in the CDR3.

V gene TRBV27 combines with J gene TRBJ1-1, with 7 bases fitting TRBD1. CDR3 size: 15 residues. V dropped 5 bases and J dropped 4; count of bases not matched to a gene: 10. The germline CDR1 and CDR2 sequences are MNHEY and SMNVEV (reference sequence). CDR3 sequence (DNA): TGTGCCAGCAGTAAACAAGGGGCAGGGGGCACTGAAGCTTTCTTT. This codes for CASSKQGAGGTEAFF.

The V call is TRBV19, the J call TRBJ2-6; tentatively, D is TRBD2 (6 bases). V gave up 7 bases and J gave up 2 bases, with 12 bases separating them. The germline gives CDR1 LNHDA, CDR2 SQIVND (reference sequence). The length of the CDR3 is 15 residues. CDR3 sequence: CASIDTGAGANVLTF. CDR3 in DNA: TGTGCCAGTATCGATACGGGGGCTGGGGCCAACGTCCTGACTTTC.

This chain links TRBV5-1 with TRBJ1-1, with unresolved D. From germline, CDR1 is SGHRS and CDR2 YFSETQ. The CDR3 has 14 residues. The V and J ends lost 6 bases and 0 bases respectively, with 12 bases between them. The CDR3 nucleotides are TGCGCCAGCAAGGACGACCCAGTGAACACTGAAGCTTTCTTT. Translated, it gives CASKDDPVNTEAFF. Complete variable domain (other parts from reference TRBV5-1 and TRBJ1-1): KAGVTQTPRYLIKTRGQQVTLSCSPISGHRSVSWYQQTPGQGLQFLFEYFSETQRNKGNFPGRFSGRQFSNSRSEMNVSTLELGDSALYLCASKDDPVNTEAFFGQGTRLTVV.

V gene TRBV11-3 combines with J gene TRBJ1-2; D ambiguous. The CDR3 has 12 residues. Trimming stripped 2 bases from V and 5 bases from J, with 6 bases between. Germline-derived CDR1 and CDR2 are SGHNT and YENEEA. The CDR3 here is CASSLPEYGYTF. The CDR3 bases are TGTGCCAGCAGCTTACCTGAGTATGGCTACACCTTC.

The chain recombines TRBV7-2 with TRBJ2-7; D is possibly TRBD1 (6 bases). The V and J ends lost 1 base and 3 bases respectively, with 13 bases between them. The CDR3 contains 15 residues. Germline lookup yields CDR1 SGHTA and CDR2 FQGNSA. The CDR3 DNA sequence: TGTGCCAGCAGCTTAGAAGCTGGACAGTACTACGAGCAGTACTTC. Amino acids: CASSLEAGQYYEQYF.

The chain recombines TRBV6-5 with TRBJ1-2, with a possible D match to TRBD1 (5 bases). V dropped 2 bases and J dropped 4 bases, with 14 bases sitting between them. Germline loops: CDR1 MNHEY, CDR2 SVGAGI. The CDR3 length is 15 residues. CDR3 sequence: CASSYAGGFTYGYTF. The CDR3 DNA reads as TGTGCCAGCAGTTACGCCGGGGGGTTTACCTATGGCTACACCTTC.

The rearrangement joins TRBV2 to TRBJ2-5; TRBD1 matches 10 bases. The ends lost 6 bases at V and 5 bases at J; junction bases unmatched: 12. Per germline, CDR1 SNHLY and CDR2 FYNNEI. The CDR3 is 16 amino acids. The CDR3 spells CASSRGVGQGLETQYF. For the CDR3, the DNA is TGTGCCAGCAGCCGAGGAGTGGGACAGGGGTTGGAGACCCAGTACTTC. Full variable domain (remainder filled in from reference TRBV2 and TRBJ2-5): EPEVTQTPSHQVTQMGQEVILRCVPISNHLYFYWYRQILGQKVEFLVSFYNNEISEKSEIFDDQFSVERPDGSNFTLKIRSTKLEDSAMYFCASSRGVGQGLETQYFGPGTRLLVL.

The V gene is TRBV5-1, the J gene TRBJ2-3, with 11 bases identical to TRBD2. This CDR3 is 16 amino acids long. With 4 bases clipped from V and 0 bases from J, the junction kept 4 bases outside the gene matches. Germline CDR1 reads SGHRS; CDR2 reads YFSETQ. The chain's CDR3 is CASSQLAGGSTDTQYF. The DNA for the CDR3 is TGCGCCAGCAGCCAGCTAGCGGGGGGAAGCACAGATACGCAGTATTTT.

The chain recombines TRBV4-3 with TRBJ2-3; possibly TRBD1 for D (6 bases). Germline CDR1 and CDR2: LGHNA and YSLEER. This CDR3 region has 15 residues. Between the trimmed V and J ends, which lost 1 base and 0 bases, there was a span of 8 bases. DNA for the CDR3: TGCGCCAGCAGCCAAGTGGGGACAAGCACAGATACGCAGTATTTT. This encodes CASSQVGTSTDTQYF.

The CDR3 nucleotides are TGTGCCAGCAGCCCCACCCCGAGCGGGACCGGGCAACAGTACTTC. This translates into CASSPTPSGTGQQYF. The chain is built from TRBV9 and TRBJ2-7, with 7 bases fitting TRBD2. This CDR3 contains 15 residues. Germline lookup yields CDR1 SGDLS and CDR2 YYNGEE. The ends lost 4 bases at V and 10 bases at J; junction bases unmatched: 17.

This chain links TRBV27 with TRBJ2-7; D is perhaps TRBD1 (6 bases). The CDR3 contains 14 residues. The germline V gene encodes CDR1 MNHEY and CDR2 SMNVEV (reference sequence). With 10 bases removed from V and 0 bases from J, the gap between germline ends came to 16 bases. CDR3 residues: CATSQGLSSYEQYF. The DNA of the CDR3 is TGTGCCACCTCTCAGGGGCTCAGCTCCTACGAGCAGTACTTC.

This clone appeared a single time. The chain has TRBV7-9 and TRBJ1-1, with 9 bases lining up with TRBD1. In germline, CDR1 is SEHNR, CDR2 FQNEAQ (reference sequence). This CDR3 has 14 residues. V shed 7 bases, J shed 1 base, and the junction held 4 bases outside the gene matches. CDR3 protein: CASIQGAKNTEAFF. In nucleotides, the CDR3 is TGTGCCAGCATACAGGGGGCAAAGAACACTGAAGCTTTCTTT.

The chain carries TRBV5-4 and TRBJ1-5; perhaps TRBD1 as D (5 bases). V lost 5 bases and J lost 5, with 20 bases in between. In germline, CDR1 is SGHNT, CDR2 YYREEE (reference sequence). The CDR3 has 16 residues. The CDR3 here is CASRVGPPRADQPQHF. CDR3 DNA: TGTGCCAGCAGGGTGGGGCCTCCGAGAGCAGATCAGCCCCAGCATTTT.

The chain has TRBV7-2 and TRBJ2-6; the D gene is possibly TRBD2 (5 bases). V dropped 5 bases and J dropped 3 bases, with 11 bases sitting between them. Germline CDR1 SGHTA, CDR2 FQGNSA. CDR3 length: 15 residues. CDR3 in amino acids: CASSQPRDGANVLTF. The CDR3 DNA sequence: TGTGCCAGCAGCCAACCCCGGGATGGGGCCAACGTCCTGACTTTC. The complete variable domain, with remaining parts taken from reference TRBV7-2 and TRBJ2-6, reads GAGVSQSPSNKVTEKGKDVELRCDPISGHTALYWYRQSLGQGLEFLIYFQGNSAPDKSGLPSDRFSAERTGGSVSTLTIQRTQQEDSAVYLCASSQPRDGANVLTFGAGSRLTVL.

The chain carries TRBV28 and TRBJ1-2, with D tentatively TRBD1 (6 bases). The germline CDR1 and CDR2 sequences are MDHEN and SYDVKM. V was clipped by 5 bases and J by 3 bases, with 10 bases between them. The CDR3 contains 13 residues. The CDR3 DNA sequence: TGTGCCAGCAGTCCAGGGGTTGACTATGGCTACACCTTC. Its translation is CASSPGVDYGYTF.

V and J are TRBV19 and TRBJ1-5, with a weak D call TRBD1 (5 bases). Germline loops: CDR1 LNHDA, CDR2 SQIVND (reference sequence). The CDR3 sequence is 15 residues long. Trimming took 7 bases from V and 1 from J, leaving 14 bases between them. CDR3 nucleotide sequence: TGTGCCAGTAAGGACATTGGGAGAAGCAATCAGCCCCAGCATTTT. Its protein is CASKDIGRSNQPQHF.

In DNA form, the CDR3 reads TGTGCCAGCAGCCCAGGAAGGGGGCCGAGCTCTGGGGCCAACGTCCTGACTTTC. Translation: CASSPGRGPSSGANVLTF. This chain connects TRBV7-8 to TRBJ2-6, with 7 bases fitting TRBD1. In germline, CDR1 is SGHVS, CDR2 FQNEAQ. The CDR3 covers 18 residues. Losses at the gene ends were 5 bases for V and 0 bases for J; bases not matched to a gene: 10.

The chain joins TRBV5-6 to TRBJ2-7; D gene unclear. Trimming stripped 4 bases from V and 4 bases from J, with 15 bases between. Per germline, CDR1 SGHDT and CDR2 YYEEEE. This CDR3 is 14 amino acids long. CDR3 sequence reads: CASSIRTSRYEQYF. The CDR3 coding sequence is TGTGCCAGCAGCATAAGGACGAGTCGTTACGAGCAGTACTTC.

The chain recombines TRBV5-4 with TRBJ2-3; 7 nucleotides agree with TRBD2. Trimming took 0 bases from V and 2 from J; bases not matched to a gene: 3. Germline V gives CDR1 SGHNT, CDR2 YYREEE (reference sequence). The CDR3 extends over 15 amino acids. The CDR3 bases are TGTGCCAGCAGCTTGGCCGGGGGGTTCACAGATACGCAGTATTTT. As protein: CASSLAGGFTDTQYF.